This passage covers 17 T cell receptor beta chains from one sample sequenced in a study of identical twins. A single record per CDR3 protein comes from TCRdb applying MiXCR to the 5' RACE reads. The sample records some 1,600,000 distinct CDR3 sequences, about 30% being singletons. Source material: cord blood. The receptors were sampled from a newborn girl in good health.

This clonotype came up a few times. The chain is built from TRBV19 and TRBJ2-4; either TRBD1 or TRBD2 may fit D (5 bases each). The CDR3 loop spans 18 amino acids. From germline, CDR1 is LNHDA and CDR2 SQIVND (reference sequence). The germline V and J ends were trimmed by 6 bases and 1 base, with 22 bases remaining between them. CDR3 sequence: CASSQYPGQGPAKNIQYF. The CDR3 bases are TGTGCCAGTAGCCAATATCCGGGGCAGGGTCCGGCCAAAAACATTCAGTACTTC.

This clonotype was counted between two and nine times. CDR3 sequence (DNA): TGTGCCAGCCTAAAACAGGGGTACGAGCAGTACTTC. Residues: CASLKQGYEQYF. The chain couples TRBV28 to TRBJ2-4; 7 bases fit TRBD1. The J call may be in error: the DNA end matches TRBJ2-7 better. This CDR3 spans 12 amino acids. Germline-derived CDR1 and CDR2 are MDHEN and SYDVKM.

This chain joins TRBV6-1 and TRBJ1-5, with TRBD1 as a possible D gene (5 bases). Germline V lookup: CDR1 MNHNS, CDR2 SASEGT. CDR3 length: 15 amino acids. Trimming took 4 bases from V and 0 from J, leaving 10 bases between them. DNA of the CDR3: TGTGCCAGCAGTGCCGGACAAATTAGCAATCAGCCCCAGCATTTT. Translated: CASSAGQISNQPQHF.

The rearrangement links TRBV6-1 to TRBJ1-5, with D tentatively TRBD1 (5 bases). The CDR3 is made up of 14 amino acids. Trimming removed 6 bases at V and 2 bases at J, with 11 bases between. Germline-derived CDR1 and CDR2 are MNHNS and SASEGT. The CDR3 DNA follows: TGTGCCAGCAGGCCAGGGTCTGGCAATCAGCCCCAGCATTTT. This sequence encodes CASRPGSGNQPQHF.

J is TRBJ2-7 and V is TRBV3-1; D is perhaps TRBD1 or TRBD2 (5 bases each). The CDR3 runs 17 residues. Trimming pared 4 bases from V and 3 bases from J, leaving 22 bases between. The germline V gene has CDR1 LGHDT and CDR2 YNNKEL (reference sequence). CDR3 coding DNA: TGTGCCAGCAGCCCCTACGCAGAGAGGGGAAGGGGCTACGAGCAGTACTTC. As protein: CASSPYAERGRGYEQYF.

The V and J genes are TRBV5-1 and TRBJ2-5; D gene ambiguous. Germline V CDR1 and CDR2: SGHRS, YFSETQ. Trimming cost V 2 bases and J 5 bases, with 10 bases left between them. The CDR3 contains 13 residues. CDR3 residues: CASSFFQVETQYF. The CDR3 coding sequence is TGCGCCAGCAGCTTTTTCCAGGTGGAGACCCAGTACTTC.

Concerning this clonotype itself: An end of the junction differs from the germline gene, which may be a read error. CDR3 sequence reads: CASSLGGLAYNSPLHF. In nucleotides, the CDR3 is TGTGCCAGCAGCCTAGGTGGGTTAGCCTATAATTCACCCCTCCACTTT. The chain uses TRBV13 and TRBJ1-6; no definite D call. Germline V CDR1 and CDR2: PRHDT, FYEKMQ (reference sequence). CDR3 length equals 16 residues.

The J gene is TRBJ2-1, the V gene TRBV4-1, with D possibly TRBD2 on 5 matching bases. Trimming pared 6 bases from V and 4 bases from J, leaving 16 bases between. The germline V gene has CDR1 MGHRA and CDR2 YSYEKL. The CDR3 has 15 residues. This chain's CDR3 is CASSPLGLMYNEQFF. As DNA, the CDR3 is TGCGCCAGCAGTCCACTAGGGTTAATGTACAATGAGCAGTTCTTC.

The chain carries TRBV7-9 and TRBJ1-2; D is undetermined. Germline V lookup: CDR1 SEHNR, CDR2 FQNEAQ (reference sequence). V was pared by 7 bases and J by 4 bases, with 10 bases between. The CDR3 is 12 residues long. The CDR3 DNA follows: TGTGCCAGCACCTGGGGAACCTATGGCTACACCTTC. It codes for CASTWGTYGYTF.

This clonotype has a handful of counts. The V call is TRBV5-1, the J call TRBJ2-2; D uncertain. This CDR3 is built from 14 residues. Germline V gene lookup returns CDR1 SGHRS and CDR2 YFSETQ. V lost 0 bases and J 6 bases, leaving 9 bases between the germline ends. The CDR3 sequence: CASSLVWFAGELFF. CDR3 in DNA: TGCGCCAGCAGCTTGGTTTGGTTCGCCGGGGAGCTGTTTTTT.

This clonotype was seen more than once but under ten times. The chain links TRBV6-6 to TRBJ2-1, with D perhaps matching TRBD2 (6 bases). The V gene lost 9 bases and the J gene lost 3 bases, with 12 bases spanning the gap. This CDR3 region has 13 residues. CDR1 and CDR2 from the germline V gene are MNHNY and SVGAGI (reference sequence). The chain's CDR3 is CASLAADYNEQFF. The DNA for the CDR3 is TGTGCCAGTTTAGCGGCCGACTACAATGAGCAGTTCTTC.

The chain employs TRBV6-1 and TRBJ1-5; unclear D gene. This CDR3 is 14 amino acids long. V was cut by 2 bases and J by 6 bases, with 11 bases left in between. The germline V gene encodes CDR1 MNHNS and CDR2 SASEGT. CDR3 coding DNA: TGTGCCAGCAGTGAACTGGCAGGTAGTCAGCCCCAGCATTTT. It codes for CASSELAGSQPQHF.

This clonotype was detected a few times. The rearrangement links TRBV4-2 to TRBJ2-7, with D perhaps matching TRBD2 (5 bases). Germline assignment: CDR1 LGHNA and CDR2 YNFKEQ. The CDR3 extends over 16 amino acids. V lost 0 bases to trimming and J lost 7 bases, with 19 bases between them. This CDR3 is CASSQDSRLTHNEQYF. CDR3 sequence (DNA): TGTGCCAGCAGCCAAGATTCGAGACTAACCCACAATGAGCAGTACTTC.

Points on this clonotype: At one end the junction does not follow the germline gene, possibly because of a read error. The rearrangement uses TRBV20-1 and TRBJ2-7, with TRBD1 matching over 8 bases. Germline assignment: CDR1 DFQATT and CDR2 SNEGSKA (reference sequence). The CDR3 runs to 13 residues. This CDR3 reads CNARGTGGYEQYF. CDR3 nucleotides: TGCAATGCTAGAGGTACAGGGGGCTACGAGCAGTACTTC.

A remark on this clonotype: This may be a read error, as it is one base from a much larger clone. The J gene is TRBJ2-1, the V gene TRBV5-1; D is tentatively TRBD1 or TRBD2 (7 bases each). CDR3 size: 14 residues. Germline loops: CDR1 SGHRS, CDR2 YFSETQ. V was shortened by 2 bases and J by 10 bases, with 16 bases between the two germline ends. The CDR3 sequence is CASSFDRDYYEQFF. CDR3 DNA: TGCGCCAGCAGCTTCGACAGGGACTACTACGAGCAGTTCTTC.

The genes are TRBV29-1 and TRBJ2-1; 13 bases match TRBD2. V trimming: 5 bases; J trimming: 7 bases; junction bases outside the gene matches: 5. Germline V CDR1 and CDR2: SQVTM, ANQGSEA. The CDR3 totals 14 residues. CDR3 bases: TGCAGCGTTTGGACTAGCGGGAGTAAGAATGAGCAGTTCTTC. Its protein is CSVWTSGSKNEQFF.

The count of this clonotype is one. The CDR3 spells CASSLGGTDTYEQYF. The CDR3 DNA follows: TGCGCCAGCAGCTTGGGGGGAACCGATACCTACGAGCAGTACTTC. This chain connects TRBV5-1 to TRBJ2-4; D uncertain. The DNA end favors TRBJ2-7, so the J call may be wrong. This CDR3 region has 15 residues. Germline V lookup: CDR1 SGHRS, CDR2 YFSETQ.